This T cell receptor beta chain was observed in a study of cytomegalovirus exposure and HLA in healthy donors (dated by TCRdb to between 2016 and 2019). Some background on the complete study: An earlier analysis of approximately 550 of the donors reported 250 to 300 Gb of sequence data and 117 million unique TCR beta sequences from some 180 million T cells. An early release covering roughly 600 HLA-typed donors comprised about 300 gigabases of sequencing data and approximately 80 million unique TCR sequences. Of the 398 genotyped donors, over 65% fell in the genetic ancestry cluster associated with self-reported Caucasian donors. The study aimed to test whether signatures of past pathogen exposure could be identified by cataloging public T cell receptors. Using immunosequencing, the study profiled T cell repertoires from 500 to 800 subjects and related those repertoires to cytomegalovirus serostatus. Along with the roughly 670-subject first cohort, a separate validation cohort of over a hundred different subjects was used. The study combined high-throughput TCR immunosequencing, statistical association of individual TCRs with disease status, and machine learning to predict cytomegalovirus infection status. A later analysis re-analyzed previously published TCR beta repertoires from 660 or so donors and added high-resolution HLA genotyping to study TCR occurrence patterns. In the later analysis, no new phenotypic data were used to find candidate immune exposures; instead, reliance was placed on TCR beta sequences and their occurrence across donors. To decide whether each TCR beta V gene segment behaved as functional or pseudogenic, an earlier analysis of several hundred of the donors relied on high-throughput TCR beta sequencing. Donor age, sex, ethnicity and CMV serostatus were compiled alongside the repertoire data. A later genetic analysis took genome-wide SNP genotypes for about 55% of the 666 donors and used that subset as a discovery cohort. Every repertoire in the discovery cohort had been generated on one and the same sequencing platform. HLA typing included class I and class II loci at four-digit resolution. The number of donors typed differed by locus, with about 620-630 for A, B, C, DRB1 and DQB1, more than 500 for DQA1, 600 to 610 for DPA1, and 472 for DPB1. Four to six DR-DQ haplotypes were handled as single units for association and clustering, since linkage in the cohort was strong. Among roughly 370 genotyped donors of the cohort, an average of around 240,000 unique TCR beta nucleotide sequences were sequenced per donor, 15% to 20% of them non-productive.

The cohort comprised approximately 700 healthy bone marrow donors. All cohort members were sampled while nominally healthy, although unrecorded immune exposures were likely present. The donor tested CMV seropositive and was one of the 289 seropositive cohort members. Every donor gave a peripheral blood sample, and the peripheral blood mononuclear cells from that sample were used for TCR beta sequencing. The Qiagen DNeasy Blood Extraction Kit was used to extract genomic DNA from the blood cell samples. Regarding this clone: What antigen it recognizes has not been identified. No base quality values were provided; no much bigger clone lies one nucleotide off. This sample also contains other DNA sequences that code for the same CDR3.

Libraries came from the immunoSEQ multiplex PCR assay. The multiplex PCR relied on a mix of 60 forward primers for TCR Vbeta segments and 13 reverse primers for TCR Jbeta segments. A multiplex PCR assay on genomic DNA amplified the CDR3 region of rearranged TCR beta genes. On the Illumina HiSeq System, the amplified TCR beta libraries were sequenced as 87-base-pair reads. Processing in the source paper ran as follows. A later analysis counted tens of millions of unique TCR beta chains across the 550 to 750 repertoires, and 10 million to 11 million of these chains were shared by at least two donors. Raw reads were error-corrected and collapsed into unique sequences by a nearest-neighbor algorithm in which closely related sequences were merged to remove PCR and sequencing errors. V, D and J gene segments were assigned by aligning CDR3 sequences to IMGT reference sequences. For a sequence to be retained, at least a six-nucleotide match to both a V gene segment and a J gene segment was required. A rearrangement was called productive if the CDR3 had no stop codons and remained in frame with V and J, and every other rearrangement was called non-productive. CDR3 was defined according to IMGT convention as the region running from the second conserved V-encoded cysteine to the conserved J-encoded phenylalanine. In an earlier analysis of just under 600 of the donors, sequences lacking an unambiguous match to a single V gene segment were excluded. An earlier analysis of fewer than 650 of the donors classified V segments as functional when productive rearrangements were above 56.7% and as segregating when the standard deviation between donors was above 5%. A statistical classification framework was built to diagnose cytomegalovirus status from the catalog of TCR beta chain sequences. A later analysis assigned V and J genes by comparing TCR nucleotide sequences with IMGT/GENE-DB human TR gene sequences. The TCRdist pipeline was used in a later analysis to assign CDR3 sequences and most-parsimonious VDJ recombination scenarios. In a later analysis, each TCR beta chain was defined by its CDR3 amino acid sequence together with its V-gene family, and reads without a unique V-gene family were excluded. A later analysis removed over 500 highly shared, low-generation-probability nucleotide sequences to deal with suspected cross-contamination and a sequencing artifact. A later analysis calculated a clonal expansion index for each public chain from normalized within-repertoire ranks of inferred template counts. In a later analysis, generation probabilities were computed using a VDJ recombination model fitted to out-of-frame rearrangements, and the results were checked against IGoR. Hypergeometric tests were used in a later analysis to score TCR-TCR, TCR-HLA and TCR-CMV co-occurrence, with a repertoire-size bias correction applied to the TCR pairs. To estimate false discovery rates, a later analysis permuted the HLA or CMV assignments 20 times. A later analysis grouped co-occurring TCRs with DBSCAN, adding TCRdist sequence similarity when clustering within HLA-allele-positive subsets. Repertoires with fewer than 30,000 or more than 120,000 public chains, plus five repertoires with anomalous nucleotide sharing, were excluded from co-occurrence clustering. In TCRdb, the immuneACCESS table is reduced to in-frame sequences with V and J assigned. These tables do not hold every clone; where another copy was compared, an unresolved V gene accounts for under half, and the others remain unexplained. The V and J calls and the clone size are those of that table, but D and trimming were determined from the DNA. The sample table lists over 150,000 clones, around 82% of them with a count of one. Less than 15% of the sample belongs to the ten largest clones.

Overall study outcomes, separate from this receptor: HLA typing was unavailable for some donors at each locus, so association tests used only the typed subset. Because the 87-base-pair reads could not distinguish some IMGT-functional V segments, including TRBV6-2 and TRBV6-3, those segments were excluded. In vitro tests confirmed that three of the cytomegalovirus-associated TCR beta chains recognize cytomegalovirus antigens. In both the original and validation cohorts, the classifier was reported to diagnose cytomegalovirus status with high specificity and sensitivity. The earlier analysis of some 560 of the donors excluded approximately 15 rarely observed V segments, including chromosome 9 orphons, because counts were too low. Several of the top co-occurrence clusters appeared to be linked to parvovirus B19, influenza, CMV and Epstein-Barr virus, according to a later analysis. Linkage disequilibrium might explain the correlated functional status among segregating V segments, but an unknown experimental factor could not be excluded. In a later analysis, HLA-associated TCR beta chains showed more clonal expansion and lower generation probabilities than non-associated chains that were equally common. CMV serostatus was the only immune exposure information available for the cohort. A further reported finding was that TCR beta sequences accurately predicted the HLA-A and HLA-B alleles for most subjects in the first cohort. Roughly uniform sequencing depth across donors was assumed in presence/absence analyses, although this assumption may not hold. In an earlier analysis of 450 to 750 of the donors, most TCR beta V segments appeared in productive rearrangements about 87% or about 30% of the time, broadly matching IMGT annotations. In a later genetic analysis, a missense DCLRE1C variant was associated with V-gene and J-gene trimming of TCR beta chains, and the association was replicated in an independent cohort. A later genetic analysis reported fewer N-insertions in productive TCRs among donors in an Asian-associated ancestry cluster than the roughly 700-donor mean. Most TCR sequences were observed very rarely across donors, whereas some public TCRs were present in many individuals. The sequencing pipeline was judged likely to have produced a cluster of highly shared sequence variants as a technical artifact. A later analysis found that most CMV-associated TCR beta chains appeared HLA-restricted, with HLA associations seemingly driven largely by CMV exposure. The authors suggested that the approach could potentially be generalized to other disease states and immunological phenotypes. This cohort had only TCR beta chains sequenced, and the lack of alpha or paired-chain data limited which features could be detected. A later analysis associated 17,000 or so TCR beta sequences with specific HLA alleles at a false discovery rate of 0.05. In the study, around 150 TCR beta chains were listed as associated with cytomegalovirus. When HLA alleles, especially DR and DQ, strongly co-occurred, attributing TCR associations to individual alleles was difficult. According to a later analysis, TCR association rates differed among HLA loci, with DRB1 alleles showing the most associated TCRs and HLA-C alleles showing the fewest.

The CDR3 goes from the cysteine to the phenylalanine over 12 residues. Kept here is only the CDR3 DNA, which spans 36 bases and is read in frame from base 1. For CDR1 and CDR2, the germline V gene lists SGDLS and YYNGEE. Relative to germline, V is 3 bases shorter and J is 10 bases shorter, with 8 bases between their ends. The V and J genes are TRBV9 and TRBJ1-6; D gene: possibly TRBD1, on 5 matching bases. The clonotype was recovered from a woman in her forties or fifties in good health and CMV-seropositive. Sequencing was carried out using PBMCs. In nucleotides, the sequence is TGTGCCAGCAGCGGGGGGGGATCACCCCTCCACTTT. This codes for CASSGGGSPLHF.